This T cell receptor (beta chain) stems from a study of T-cell reconstitution after alpha-beta-depleted transplantation in children. Findings and caveats of the study: Expanded graft clones numbering several hundred reportedly gave rise to alpha-beta T cells about two months after transplant. Newly generated T cells supplied most T-cell counts and diversity one year post-transplant. Recipient T cells and thymic progenitors that survived were the source of the high TCRbeta diversity seen at day 60 in some patients.

Per germline, CDR1 SEHNR and CDR2 FQNEAQ (reference sequence). The CDR3 totals 17 residues. Trimming cost V 2 bases and J 6 bases; bases outside gene matches: 10. On this clonotype itself: The antigen is undetermined.

Unique molecular identifiers tagged the TCRbeta library. MiXCR, applied by TCRdb to the PCR reads, yields one record per CDR3 protein. This table holds around 700,000 distinct CDR3 sequences, approximately 14% found once. The sample consisted of PBMCs, taken before TCRalphabeta/CD19-depleted stem cell transplant. The receptor comes from a girl aged 2 to 10 with congenital amegakaryocytic thrombocytopenia, due to receive a stem cell transplant. The genes are TRBV7-9 and TRBJ2-3, with 11 bases aligning to TRBD1. As DNA, the CDR3 is TGTGCCAGCAGCTTAACCCCGGGACAGGGGGATTCGGATACGCAGTATTTT. This codes for CASSLTPGQGDSDTQYF.